The table lists the clone carrying this T cell receptor beta chain with a few counts. Its antigen is not identified. The CDR3 is 13 amino acids. Germline V CDR1 and CDR2: ENHRY, SYGVKD. Trimming removed 4 bases from V and 2 bases from J, with 8 bases in between. This sample was included in a study of T-cell memory formation after mild COVID-19. For the study at large: In these data, TCR clusters were largely donor specific. Study-wide results and caveats: The appearance of some responding clones in pre-infection memory suggested that cross-reactive memory joined. Clones that got smaller from day 15 to 85 had even CD4/CD8, while clones growing later tipped toward CD4+.

Amplification by 5'RACE using constant-segment primers produced TCR alpha and TCR beta cDNA libraries that carried sample barcodes and UMIs. In TCRdb, the 5' RACE reads were re-called with MiXCR into one record per CDR3 protein. The repertoire includes just under 350,000 distinct CDR3 sequences, under 15% of them detected once, and about 21% sits in the top ten. The clonotype originates from a man younger than 30 who had mild COVID-19 (a few samples of this study predate the infection). Cell type and time point are not known. The V gene is TRBV10-3, the J gene TRBJ2-5; D might be TRBD2 (6 bases). Sequences were obtained from PBMCs or a T cell subset sorted from them (not recorded which). CDR3 residues: CAISGGLQETQYF. The CDR3 region has the DNA TGTGCCATCAGTGGGGGACTTCAAGAGACCCAGTACTTC.